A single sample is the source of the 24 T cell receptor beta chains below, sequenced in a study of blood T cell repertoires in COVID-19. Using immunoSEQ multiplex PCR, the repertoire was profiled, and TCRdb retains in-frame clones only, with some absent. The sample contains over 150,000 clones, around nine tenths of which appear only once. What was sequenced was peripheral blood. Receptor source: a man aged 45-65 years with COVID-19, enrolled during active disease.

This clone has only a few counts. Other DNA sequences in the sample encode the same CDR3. The CDR3 DNA is TGTGCCAGCAGGGGGGGGGTGAGCACAGATACGCAGTATTTT. It codes for CASRGGVSTDTQYF. The chain combines TRBV14 with TRBJ2-3; 7 bases fit TRBD2. The junction had 3 bases not matched to a gene; V was cut back by 6 bases and J by 0 bases. Per germline, CDR1 SGHDN and CDR2 FVKESK. This CDR3 has 14 amino acids.

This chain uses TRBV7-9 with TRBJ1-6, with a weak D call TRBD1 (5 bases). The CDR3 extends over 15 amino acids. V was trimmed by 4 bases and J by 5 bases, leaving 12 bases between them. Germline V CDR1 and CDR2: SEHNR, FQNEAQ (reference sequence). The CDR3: CASSSPKTDNSPLHF. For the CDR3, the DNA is TGTGCCAGCAGCTCCCCTAAGACAGATAATTCACCCCTCCACTTT. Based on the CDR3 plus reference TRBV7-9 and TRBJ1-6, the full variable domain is DTGVSQNPRHKITKRGQNVTFRCDPISEHNRLYWYRQTLGQGPEFLTYFQNEAQLEKSRLLSDRFSAERPKGSFSTLEIQRTEQGDSAMYLCASSSPKTDNSPLHFGNGTRLTVT.

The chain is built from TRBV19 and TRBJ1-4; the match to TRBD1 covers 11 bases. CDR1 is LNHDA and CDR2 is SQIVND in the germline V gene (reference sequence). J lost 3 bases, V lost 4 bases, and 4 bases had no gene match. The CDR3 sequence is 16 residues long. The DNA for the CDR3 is TGTGCCAGTAGTACGGACAGGGGGCTGGCTAATGAAAAACTGTTTTTT. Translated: CASSTDRGLANEKLFF. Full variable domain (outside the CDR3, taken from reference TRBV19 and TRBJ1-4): DGGITQSPKYLFRKEGQNVTLSCEQNLNHDAMYWYRQDPGQGLRLIYYSQIVNDFQKGDIAEGYSVSREKKESFPLTVTSAQKNPTAFYLCASSTDRGLANEKLFFGSGTQLSVL.

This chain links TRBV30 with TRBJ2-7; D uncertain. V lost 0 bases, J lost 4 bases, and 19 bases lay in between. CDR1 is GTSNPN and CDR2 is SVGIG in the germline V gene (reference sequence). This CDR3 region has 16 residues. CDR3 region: CAWSVRGSQPGYEQYF. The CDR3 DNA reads TGTGCCTGGAGTGTACGAGGAAGTCAACCCGGGTACGAGCAGTACTTC.

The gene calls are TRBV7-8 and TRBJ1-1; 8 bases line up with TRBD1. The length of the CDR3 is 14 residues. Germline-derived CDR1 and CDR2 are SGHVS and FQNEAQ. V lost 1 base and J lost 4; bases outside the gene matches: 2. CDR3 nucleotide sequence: TGTGCCAGCAGCTTAGGACAGGGGATCACTGAAGCTTTCTTT. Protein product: CASSLGQGITEAFF.

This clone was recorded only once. CDR3 sequence (DNA): TGTGCCAGCAGCCCCATCGGGAGGGCAGCGAACACCGGGGAGCTGTTTTTT. It is translated as CASSPIGRAANTGELFF. The V call is TRBV9, the J call TRBJ2-2; TRBD2 matches at 8 bases. CDR1 SGDLS and CDR2 YYNGEE come from the germline V gene. J lost 0 bases, V lost 4 bases, and 8 bases had no gene match. The CDR3 is 17 residues long.

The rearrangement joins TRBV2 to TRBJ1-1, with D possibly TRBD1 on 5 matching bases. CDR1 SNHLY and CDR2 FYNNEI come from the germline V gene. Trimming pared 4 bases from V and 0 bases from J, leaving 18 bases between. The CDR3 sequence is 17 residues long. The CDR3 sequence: CASSATRGGGMNTEAFF. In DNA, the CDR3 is TGTGCCAGCAGTGCCACGAGGGGCGGGGGGATGAACACTGAAGCTTTCTTT. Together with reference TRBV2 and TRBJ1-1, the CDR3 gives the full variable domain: EPEVTQTPSHQVTQMGQEVILRCVPISNHLYFYWYRQILGQKVEFLVSFYNNEISEKSEIFDDQFSVERPDGSNFTLKIRSTKLEDSAMYFCASSATRGGGMNTEAFFGQGTRLTVV.

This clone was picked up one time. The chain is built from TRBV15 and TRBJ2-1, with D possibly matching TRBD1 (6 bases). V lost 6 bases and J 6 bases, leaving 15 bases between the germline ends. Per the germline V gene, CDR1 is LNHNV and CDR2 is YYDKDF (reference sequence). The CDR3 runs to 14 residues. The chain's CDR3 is CATRKGERANEQFF. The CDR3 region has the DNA TGTGCCACCAGAAAGGGGGAGCGAGCCAATGAGCAGTTCTTC.

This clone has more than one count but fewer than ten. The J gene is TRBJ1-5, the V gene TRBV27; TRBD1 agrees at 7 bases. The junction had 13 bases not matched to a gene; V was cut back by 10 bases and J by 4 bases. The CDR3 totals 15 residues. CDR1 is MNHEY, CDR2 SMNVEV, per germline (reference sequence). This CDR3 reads CATRVRTGENQPQHF. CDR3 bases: TGTGCCACCCGAGTCCGAACAGGGGAGAATCAGCCCCAGCATTTT.

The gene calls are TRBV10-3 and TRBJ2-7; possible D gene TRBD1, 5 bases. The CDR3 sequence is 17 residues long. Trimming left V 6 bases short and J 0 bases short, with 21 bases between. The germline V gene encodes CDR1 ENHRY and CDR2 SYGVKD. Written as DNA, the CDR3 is TGTGCCATCAGCAACACCCCTACAGGAAAATTCTCCTACGAGCAGTACTTC. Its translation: CAISNTPTGKFSYEQYF.

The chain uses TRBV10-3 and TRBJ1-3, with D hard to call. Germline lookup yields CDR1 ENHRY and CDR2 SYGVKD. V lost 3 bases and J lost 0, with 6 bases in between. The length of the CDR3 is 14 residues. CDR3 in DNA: TGTGCCATCAGTGATGGCAGCTCTGGAAACACCATATATTTT. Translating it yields CAISDGSSGNTIYF.

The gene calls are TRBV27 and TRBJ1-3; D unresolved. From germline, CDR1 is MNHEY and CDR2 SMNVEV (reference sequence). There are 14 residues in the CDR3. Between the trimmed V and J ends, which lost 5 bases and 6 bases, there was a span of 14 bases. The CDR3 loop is CASSPSGVTNTIYF. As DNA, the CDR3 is TGTGCCAGCAGTCCGAGCGGGGTTACAAACACCATATATTTT.

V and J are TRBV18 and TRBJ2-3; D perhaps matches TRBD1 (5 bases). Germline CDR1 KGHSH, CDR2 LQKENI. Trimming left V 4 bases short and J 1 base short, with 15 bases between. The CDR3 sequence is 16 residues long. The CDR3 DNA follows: TGTGCCAGCTCACGCGATAGGGGTGCGGGCACAGATACGCAGTATTTT. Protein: CASSRDRGAGTDTQYF.

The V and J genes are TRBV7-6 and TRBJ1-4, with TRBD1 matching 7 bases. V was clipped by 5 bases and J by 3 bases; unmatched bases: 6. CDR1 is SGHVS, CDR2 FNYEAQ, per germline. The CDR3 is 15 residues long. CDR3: CASSGTGQSNEKLFF. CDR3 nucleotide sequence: TGTGCCAGCAGCGGGACGGGACAGTCTAATGAAAAACTGTTTTTT. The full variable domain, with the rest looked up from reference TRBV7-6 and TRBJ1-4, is GAGVSQSPRYKVTKRGQDVALRCDPISGHVSLYWYRQALGQGPEFLTYFNYEAQQDKSGLPNDRFSAERPEGSISTLTIQRTEQRDSAMYRCASSGTGQSNEKLFFGSGTQLSVL.

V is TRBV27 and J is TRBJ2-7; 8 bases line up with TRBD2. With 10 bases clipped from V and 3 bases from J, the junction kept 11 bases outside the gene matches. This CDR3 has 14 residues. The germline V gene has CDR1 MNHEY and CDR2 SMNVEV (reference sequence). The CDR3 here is CANLGGGMDYEQYF. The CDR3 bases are TGTGCCAACCTCGGGGGGGGTATGGACTACGAGCAGTACTTC.

CDR3 loop: CASSHTGVPGNGETQYF. CDR3 DNA: TGTGCCAGCAGTCACACAGGGGTTCCCGGTAATGGGGAGACCCAGTACTTC. The V gene is TRBV6-6, the J gene TRBJ2-5; TRBD1 matches 7 bases. Germline values: CDR1 MNHNY, CDR2 SVGAGI (reference sequence). V was pared by 5 bases and J by 5 bases, with 17 bases of the junction left unmatched. The CDR3 runs 17 residues.

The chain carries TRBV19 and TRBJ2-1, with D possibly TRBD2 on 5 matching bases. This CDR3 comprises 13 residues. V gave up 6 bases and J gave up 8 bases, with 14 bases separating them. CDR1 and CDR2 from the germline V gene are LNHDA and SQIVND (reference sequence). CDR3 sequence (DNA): TGTGCCAGTAGAGGAGGAAGCGGCCATGAGCAGTTCTTC. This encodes CASRGGSGHEQFF.

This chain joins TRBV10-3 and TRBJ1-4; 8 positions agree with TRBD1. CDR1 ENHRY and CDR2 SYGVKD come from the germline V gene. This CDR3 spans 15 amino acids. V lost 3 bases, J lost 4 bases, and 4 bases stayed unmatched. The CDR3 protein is CAISETGGINEKLFF. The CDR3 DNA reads TGTGCCATCAGTGAAACAGGGGGGATTAATGAAAAACTGTTTTTT.

CDR3 nucleotides: TGTGCCAGCAGCTTGGGCGACAGTGGTGAAAAACTGTTTTTT. Translation gives CASSLGDSGEKLFF. The chain uses TRBV5-5 and TRBJ1-4; TRBD1 is a possible D gene (5 bases). The CDR3 is made up of 14 amino acids. CDR1 is SGHKS, CDR2 YYEKEE, per germline (reference sequence). Trimming took off 0 bases at V and 7 bases at J, with 10 bases between the two ends. The whole variable domain, filled in from reference TRBV5-5 and TRBJ1-4, reads DAGVTQSPTHLIKTRGQQVTLRCSPISGHKSVSWYQQVLGQGPQFIFQYYEKEERGRGNFPDRFSARQFPNYSSELNVNALLLGDSALYLCASSLGDSGEKLFFGSGTQLSVL.

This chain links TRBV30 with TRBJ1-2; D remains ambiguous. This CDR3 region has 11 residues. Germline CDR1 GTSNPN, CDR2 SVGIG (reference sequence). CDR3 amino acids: CATGTNYGYTF. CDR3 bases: TGTGCAACGGGGACTAACTATGGCTACACCTTC.

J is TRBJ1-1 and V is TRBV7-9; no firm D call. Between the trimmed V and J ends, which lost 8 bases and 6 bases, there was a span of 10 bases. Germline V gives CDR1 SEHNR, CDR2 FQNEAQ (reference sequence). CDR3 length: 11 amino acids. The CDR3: CASSSSAEAFF. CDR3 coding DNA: TGTGCCAGCTCTAGTTCGGCTGAAGCTTTCTTT.

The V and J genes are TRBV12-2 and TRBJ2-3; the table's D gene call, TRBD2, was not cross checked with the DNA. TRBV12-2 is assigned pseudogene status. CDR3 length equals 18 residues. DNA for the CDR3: TGTGCAAGTCGCTTAGCGCTCACTAGCGGGGGGGCAACAGATACGCAGTATTTT. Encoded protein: CASRLALTSGGATDTQYF.

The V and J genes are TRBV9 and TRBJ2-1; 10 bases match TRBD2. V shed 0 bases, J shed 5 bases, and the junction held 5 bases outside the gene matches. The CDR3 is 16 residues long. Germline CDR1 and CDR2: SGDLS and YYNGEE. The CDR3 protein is CASSVELAGFNNEQFF. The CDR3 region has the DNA TGTGCCAGCAGCGTAGAACTAGCGGGGTTTAACAATGAGCAGTTCTTC. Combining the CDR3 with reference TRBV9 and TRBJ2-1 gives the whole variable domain DSGVTQTPKHLITATGQRVTLRCSPRSGDLSVYWYQQSLDQGLQFLIQYYNGEERAKGNILERFSAQQFPDLHSELNLSSLELGDSALYFCASSVELAGFNNEQFFGPGTRLTVL.

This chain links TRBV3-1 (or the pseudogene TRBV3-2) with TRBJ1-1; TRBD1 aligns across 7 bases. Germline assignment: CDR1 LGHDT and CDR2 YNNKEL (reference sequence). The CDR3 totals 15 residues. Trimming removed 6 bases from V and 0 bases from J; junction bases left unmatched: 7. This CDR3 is CASSDTGTVNTEAFF. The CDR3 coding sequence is TGTGCCAGCAGTGATACCGGGACAGTGAACACTGAAGCTTTCTTT.